The 18 T cell receptor beta chains given below trace back to one sample, sequenced in a study of early T cells in non-severe SARS-CoV-2 infection. TCRdb reprocessed the 5' RACE reads via MiXCR and lists one record per CDR3 protein. The data hold tens of thousands of distinct CDR3 sequences, with 8.5% to 12% observed a single time. The sequenced sample consisted of whole blood. The receptor source for this set is an adult who was a healthcare worker with PCR-confirmed SARS-CoV-2 infection or an uninfected control (not recorded which).

This clonotype appeared a few times. The V call is TRBV7-2, the J call TRBJ2-3; TRBD1 is a possible D gene (6 bases). The CDR3 is 15 residues long. Germline V gives CDR1 SGHTA, CDR2 FQGNSA. Trimming cost V 2 bases and J 4 bases, with 13 bases left between them. Here the CDR3 DNA reads TGTGCCAGCAGCTTATCACAGGGAGCGGCAGATACGCAGTATTTT. Translating it yields CASSLSQGAADTQYF.

This clonotype was seen more than once but under ten times. The rearrangement joins TRBV6-1 to TRBJ2-1; 7 bases are a match to TRBD2. The CDR3 runs to 17 residues. In germline, CDR1 is MNHNS, CDR2 SASEGT. The ends lost 1 base at V and 2 bases at J; junction bases unmatched: 8. The CDR3 bases are TGTGCCAGCAGTGAAGTGGCGAGCGGGGCAACCTACAATGAGCAGTTCTTC. Its protein product is CASSEVASGATYNEQFF.

This clonotype was detected only a few times. The rearrangement uses TRBV5-4 and TRBJ1-1; unclear D gene. V was shortened by 3 bases and J by 1 base, with 10 bases between the two germline ends. The CDR3 loop spans 14 amino acids. Germline CDR1 is SGHNT and CDR2 is YYREEE (reference sequence). Here the CDR3 reads CASSSRRENTEAFF. DNA of the CDR3: TGTGCCAGCAGCTCGAGAAGGGAGAACACTGAAGCTTTCTTT.

V gene TRBV3-1 combines with J gene TRBJ2-3; TRBD2 agrees at 10 bases. CDR1 and CDR2 from the germline V gene are LGHDT and YNNKEL (reference sequence). The CDR3 covers 17 residues. Germline trimming cut 1 base from V and 1 base from J; bases unmatched to any gene: 5. The CDR3 coding sequence is TGTGCCAGCAGCCAAGGCCTAGCGGGGGCGCGCACAGATACGCAGTATTTT. Its protein product is CASSQGLAGARTDTQYF.

This rearrangement joins TRBV20-1 to TRBJ2-5; unclear D gene. This CDR3 is 16 amino acids long. Germline V gene lookup returns CDR1 DFQATT and CDR2 SNEGSKA (reference sequence). The ends were cut back, 3 bases at V and 1 base at J, with 18 bases in the middle. CDR3 nucleotide sequence: TGCAGTGCTAGGCTGTCGAGGACCGTCCGCCAAGAGACCCAGTACTTC. This encodes CSARLSRTVRQETQYF.

This clonotype was recorded a few times. The rearrangement uses TRBV29-1 and TRBJ1-1; D gene uncertain. The CDR3 is made up of 12 amino acids. Germline V gene data show CDR1 as SQVTM and CDR2 as ANQGSEA. V was trimmed by 4 bases and J by 7 bases, leaving 13 bases between them. The CDR3 loop is CSVAGIKVEAFF. In nucleotides, the CDR3 is TGCAGCGTTGCAGGTATCAAGGTTGAAGCTTTCTTT.

This clonotype was seen repeatedly, ten times or more. The chain is built from TRBV30 and TRBJ2-6, with D maybe TRBD2 (6 bases). The germline V gene has CDR1 GTSNPN and CDR2 SVGIG (reference sequence). V shed 8 bases and J shed 0 bases, with 14 bases lying between them. CDR3 length equals 15 residues. CDR3 in amino acids: CAESGPISGANVLTF. The CDR3 coding sequence is TGTGCCGAAAGCGGGCCGATCTCTGGGGCCAACGTCCTGACTTTC.

This chain links TRBV29-1 with TRBJ2-7; unclear D gene. Germline assignment: CDR1 SQVTM and CDR2 ANQGSEA. The CDR3 sequence is 14 residues long. Trimming took 7 bases from V and 3 from J, leaving 19 bases between them. The CDR3 nucleotides are TGCAGCGGTGCCTCCCGGAACAGCAACTACGAGCAGTACTTC. Translated, it gives CSGASRNSNYEQYF.

This clonotype was detected a few times. The rearrangement joins TRBV4-1 to TRBJ2-3; the D call may be TRBD1 or TRBD2 (5 bases each). Trimming took 1 base from V and 5 from J, leaving 13 bases between them. The V gene's germline CDR1 is MGHRA and CDR2 YSYEKL. CDR3 length: 15 residues. The CDR3 sequence is CASSQAGPGRDTQYF. For the CDR3, the DNA is TGCGCCAGCAGCCAAGCGGGACCTGGAAGAGATACGCAGTATTTT.

With regard to this clonotype: One junction end disagrees with the germline gene, perhaps due to a read error. The chain uses TRBV11-2 and TRBJ2-3, with D perhaps given as TRBD1 or TRBD2 (6 bases each). The CDR3 has 17 residues. Germline CDR1 SGHAT, CDR2 FQNNGV. The CDR3 region has the DNA TGTGCCAGCAGTTTAGGGGGGCACGTTGTTGGTCGAGATACGCAGTATTTT. Encoded protein: CASSLGGHVVGRDTQYF.

There are a few counts of this clonotype. The chain combines TRBV5-1 with TRBJ2-2, with TRBD1 identical over 7 bases. The V gene end was trimmed by 4 bases and the J gene end by 6 bases; junction bases not matched to a gene: 6. This CDR3 comprises 14 residues. Germline V lookup: CDR1 SGHRS, CDR2 YFSETQ. CDR3 loop: CASSQSQGAGELFF. In nucleotides, the CDR3 is TGCGCCAGCAGCCAATCCCAGGGGGCCGGGGAGCTGTTTTTT.

A few counts support this clonotype. This chain connects TRBV9 to TRBJ2-2; no firm D call. The CDR3 is 14 amino acids. The V gene's germline CDR1 is SGDLS and CDR2 YYNGEE. The ends were cut back, 3 bases at V and 2 bases at J, with 8 bases in the middle. The CDR3 bases are TGTGCCAGCAGCGATCGATTAAACACCGGGGAGCTGTTTTTT. Translated: CASSDRLNTGELFF.

At least ten counts were recorded for this clonotype. This chain connects TRBV5-1 to TRBJ2-7; no reliable D call. Germline CDR1 SGHRS, CDR2 YFSETQ. There are 12 residues in the CDR3. The V end lost 2 bases, the J end lost 7 bases, and 10 bases lay between the germline ends. CDR3 sequence reads: CASSFRTGEQYF. Here the CDR3 DNA reads TGCGCCAGCAGCTTCCGGACGGGTGAGCAGTACTTC.

Only one count was recorded for this clonotype. V and J are TRBV29-1 and TRBJ1-4; no definite D call. Germline V gene sequence: CDR1 SQVTM, CDR2 ANQGSEA. The CDR3 contains 13 residues. The V end was cut by 6 bases, the J end by 4 bases, with 12 bases between. CDR3 sequence: CSVTGSINEKLFF. CDR3 nucleotides: TGCAGCGTCACCGGGAGTATTAATGAAAAACTGTTTTTT.

J is TRBJ2-3 and V is TRBV20-1; 8 bases are a match to TRBD1. From germline, CDR1 is DFQATT and CDR2 SNEGSKA (reference sequence). This CDR3 is 15 amino acids long. The V segment lost 3 bases and the J segment 0 bases; nucleotides outside the gene matches: 5. This CDR3 is CSARARGPSTDTQYF. The CDR3 DNA reads TGCAGTGCTAGGGCCAGGGGGCCTAGCACAGATACGCAGTATTTT.

This clonotype was picked up a small number of times. The gene calls are TRBV12-3 or TRBV12-4 and TRBJ2-3, with D possibly being TRBD1 (5 bases). The CDR3 has 15 residues. Deletions cut 4 bases from V and 2 bases from J, with 13 bases between. CDR3 amino acids: CASSSRVDNTDTQYF. CDR3 nucleotides: TGTGCCAGCAGTTCCAGGGTGGACAACACAGATACGCAGTATTTT.

This clonotype has ten or more counts. V usage is TRBV2 and J usage is TRBJ2-3; possible D gene TRBD2, 5 bases. CDR3 size: 14 residues. V lost 5 bases and J lost 0, with 9 bases in between. The germline gives CDR1 SNHLY, CDR2 FYNNEI. The CDR3 DNA reads TGTGCCAGCAGTAGGACTTCTAGCACAGATACGCAGTATTTT. Translated, it gives CASSRTSSTDTQYF.

This clonotype has ten or more counts. The rearrangement links TRBV29-1 to TRBJ2-7; the D gene is possibly TRBD1 (6 bases). V lost 4 bases and J lost 6, with 22 bases in between. The CDR3 extends over 15 amino acids. Germline V gene sequence: CDR1 SQVTM, CDR2 ANQGSEA. Here the CDR3 reads CSVGGPYQGSGEQYF. CDR3 sequence (DNA): TGCAGCGTTGGAGGGCCCTATCAGGGGTCGGGCGAGCAGTACTTC.